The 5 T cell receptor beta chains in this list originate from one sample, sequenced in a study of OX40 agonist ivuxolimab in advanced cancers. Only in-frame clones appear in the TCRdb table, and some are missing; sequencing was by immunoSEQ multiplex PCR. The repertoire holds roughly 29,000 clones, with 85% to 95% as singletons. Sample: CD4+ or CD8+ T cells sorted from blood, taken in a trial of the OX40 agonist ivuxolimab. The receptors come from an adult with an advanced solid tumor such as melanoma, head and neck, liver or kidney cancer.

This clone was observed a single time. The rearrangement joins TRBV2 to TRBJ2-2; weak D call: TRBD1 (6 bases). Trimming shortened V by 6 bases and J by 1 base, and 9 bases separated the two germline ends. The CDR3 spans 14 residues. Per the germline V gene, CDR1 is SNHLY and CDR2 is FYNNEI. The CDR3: CASSPQGNTGELFF. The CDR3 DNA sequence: TGTGCCAGCAGCCCACAGGGGAACACCGGGGAGCTGTTTTTT.

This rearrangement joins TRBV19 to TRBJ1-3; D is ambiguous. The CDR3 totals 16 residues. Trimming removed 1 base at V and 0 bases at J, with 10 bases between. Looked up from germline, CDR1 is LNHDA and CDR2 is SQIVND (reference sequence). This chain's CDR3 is CASSIVGSLSGNTIYF. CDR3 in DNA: TGTGCCAGTAGTATAGTCGGCAGTCTCTCTGGAAACACCATATATTTT.

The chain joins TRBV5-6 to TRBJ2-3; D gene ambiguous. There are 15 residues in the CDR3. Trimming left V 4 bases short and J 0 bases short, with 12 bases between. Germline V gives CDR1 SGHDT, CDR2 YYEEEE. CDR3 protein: CASSPGPSSTDTQYF. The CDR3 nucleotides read TGTGCCAGCAGCCCCGGGCCTTCTAGCACAGATACGCAGTATTTT.

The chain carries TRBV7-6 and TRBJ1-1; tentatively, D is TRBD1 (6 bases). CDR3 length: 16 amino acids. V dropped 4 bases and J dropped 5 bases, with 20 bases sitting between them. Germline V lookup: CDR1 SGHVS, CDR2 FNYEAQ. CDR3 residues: CASSSGDRSWGTEAFF. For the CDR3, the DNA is TGTGCCAGCAGCTCCGGAGACAGGTCATGGGGAACTGAAGCTTTCTTT.

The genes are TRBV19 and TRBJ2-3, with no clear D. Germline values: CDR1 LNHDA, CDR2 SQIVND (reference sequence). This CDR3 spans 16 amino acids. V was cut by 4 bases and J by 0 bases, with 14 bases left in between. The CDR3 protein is CASSTDMVSSTDTQYF. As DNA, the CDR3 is TGTGCCAGTAGTACTGACATGGTTTCTAGCACAGATACGCAGTATTTT.